This T cell receptor beta chain derives from a study of OX40 agonist ivuxolimab in advanced cancers. Whole-study context: In this cohort, patients received ivuxolimab, an agonistic anti-OX40 (CD134) antibody.

Patients with a history of autoimmune disease or on systemic immunosuppression were excluded. Details on this clone: Its antigen is currently unknown.

The protocol was immunoSEQ multiplex PCR, while the TCRdb copy is restricted to in-frame clones and leaves out a portion. The sample consists of 65,000 to 80,000 clones, about 90% of them appearing once. Study observations and caveats: Among the nonresponders, some also had low normalized T-cell clonal expansion. People who partly responded at 0.1-3.0 mg/kg had some of the least clonal expansion seen.

The V gene lost 6 bases and the J gene lost 1 base, with 11 bases spanning the gap. Germline CDR1 and CDR2: MNHEY and SMNVEV (reference sequence). The CDR3 sequence is 14 residues long. This sequence originates from an adult with an advanced solid tumor such as melanoma, head and neck, liver or kidney cancer. The chain couples TRBV27 to TRBJ2-3, with D possibly TRBD2 on 6 matching bases. Sequencing used CD4+ or CD8+ T cells sorted from blood, obtained in a trial of the OX40 agonist ivuxolimab. Here the CDR3 reads CASRRDFGTDTQYF. DNA of the CDR3: TGTGCCAGCAGACGGGACTTTGGCACAGATACGCAGTATTTT.